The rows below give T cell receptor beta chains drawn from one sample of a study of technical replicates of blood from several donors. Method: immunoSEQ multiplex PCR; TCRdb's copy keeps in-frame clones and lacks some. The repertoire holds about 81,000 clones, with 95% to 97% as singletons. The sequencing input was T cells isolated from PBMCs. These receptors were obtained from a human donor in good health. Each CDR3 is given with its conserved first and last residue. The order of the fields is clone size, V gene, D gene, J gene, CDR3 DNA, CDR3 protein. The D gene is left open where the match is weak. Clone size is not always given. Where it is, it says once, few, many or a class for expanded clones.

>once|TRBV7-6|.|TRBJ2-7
TGTGCCAGCAGCTTAGTTTGGGACAATTCCGAGCAGTACTTC
CASSLVWDNSEQYF
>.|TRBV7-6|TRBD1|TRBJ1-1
TGTGCCAGCAGCGGGGGACAGGGTATCCGGCGAAACACTGAAGCTTTCTTT
CASSGGQGIRRNTEAFF
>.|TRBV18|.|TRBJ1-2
TGTGCCAGCTCGCCCAGGGAACCCTATGGCTACACCTTC
CASSPREPYGYTF
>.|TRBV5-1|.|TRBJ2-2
TGCGCCAGCAGCTTGGGCGGAACCGGGGAGCTGTTTTTT
CASSLGGTGELFF
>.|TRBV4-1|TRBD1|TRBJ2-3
TGCGCCAGCAGCCAGCCGGGACAGTCTCGCACAGATACGCAGTATTTT
CASSQPGQSRTDTQYF
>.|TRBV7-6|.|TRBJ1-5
TGTGCCAGCAGCTTAGCGTGGGGGGGCGAGGGGGATCAGCCCCAGCATTTT
CASSLAWGGEGDQPQHF
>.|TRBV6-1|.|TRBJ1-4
TGTGCCAGCAGTGAATCTGGGCGCACTAATGAAAAACTGTTTTTT
CASSESGRTNEKLFF
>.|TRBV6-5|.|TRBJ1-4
TGTGCCAGCAGATATGACATAAATGAAAAACTGTTTTTT
CASRYDINEKLFF
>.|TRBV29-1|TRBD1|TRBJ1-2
TGCAGCGTTGCAAAGAACCCTCCCCCTCCACAGGGGCAGAATGGCTACACCTTC
CSVAKNPPPPQGQNGYTF
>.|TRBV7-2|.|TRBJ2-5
TGTGCCAGCAGCTTCCAACGGGGCCAAGAGACCCAGTACTTC
CASSFQRGQETQYF
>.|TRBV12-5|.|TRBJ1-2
TGTGCTAGTGGTTTGGTACTGGGCGTTGGCATCCGAGCTAACTATGGCTACACCTTC
CASGLVLGVGIRANYGYTF
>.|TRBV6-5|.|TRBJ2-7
TGTGCCAGCAGTTACTCGATCGGCTCCTACGAGCAGTACTTC
CASSYSIGSYEQYF
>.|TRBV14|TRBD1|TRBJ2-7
TGTGCCAGCAGCCGACGCAGACAGGGGTTAGCCTACGAGCAGTACTTC
CASSRRRQGLAYEQYF
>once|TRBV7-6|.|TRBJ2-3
TGTGCCAGCAGCTCGTTGCCAGGATCTAGCACAGATACGCAGTATTTT
CASSSLPGSSTDTQYF
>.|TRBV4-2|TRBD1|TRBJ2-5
TGTGCCAGCAGCCAAGAGTTTTCAGGGGGCCTGTACCAAGAGACCCAGTACTTC
CASSQEFSGGLYQETQYF
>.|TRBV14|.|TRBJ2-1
TGTGCCAGCAGCCTCATCAAATACAATGAGCAGTTCTTC
CASSLIKYNEQFF
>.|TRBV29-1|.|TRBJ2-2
TGCAGCATAGATAGCGGGAACACCGGGGAGCTGTTTTTT
CSIDSGNTGELFF
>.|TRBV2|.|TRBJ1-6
TGTGCTAGCATGCGGGATGCCGCAAATTCACCCCTCCACTTT
CASMRDAANSPLHF
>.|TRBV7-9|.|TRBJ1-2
TGTGCCAGCGACGGGATAGAGGTGACGGGCTACACCTTC
CASDGIEVTGYTF
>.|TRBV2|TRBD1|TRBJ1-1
TGTGCCAGCACCGACAGGGTAGGGTTCGCTGAAGCTTTCTTT
CASTDRVGFAEAFF
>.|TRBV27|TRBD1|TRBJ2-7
TGTGCCAGCAGTTTAGGGGGGACAGGGCTTACCGAGCAGTACTTC
CASSLGGTGLTEQYF
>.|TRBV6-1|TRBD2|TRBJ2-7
TGTGCCAGCTCCAGCGGGGGATACGAGCAGTACTTC
CASSSGGYEQYF
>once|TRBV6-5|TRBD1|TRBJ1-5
TGTGCCAGTCGCCTGGGACAGAACAATCAGCCCCAGCATTTT
CASRLGQNNQPQHF
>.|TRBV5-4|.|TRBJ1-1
TGTGCCAGCAGCTTCGGTACGACTGAAGCTTTCTTT
CASSFGTTEAFF
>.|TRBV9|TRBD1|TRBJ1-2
TGTGCCAGCAATGTAGGACAGGGGGTTCAGGGCTACACCTTC
CASNVGQGVQGYTF